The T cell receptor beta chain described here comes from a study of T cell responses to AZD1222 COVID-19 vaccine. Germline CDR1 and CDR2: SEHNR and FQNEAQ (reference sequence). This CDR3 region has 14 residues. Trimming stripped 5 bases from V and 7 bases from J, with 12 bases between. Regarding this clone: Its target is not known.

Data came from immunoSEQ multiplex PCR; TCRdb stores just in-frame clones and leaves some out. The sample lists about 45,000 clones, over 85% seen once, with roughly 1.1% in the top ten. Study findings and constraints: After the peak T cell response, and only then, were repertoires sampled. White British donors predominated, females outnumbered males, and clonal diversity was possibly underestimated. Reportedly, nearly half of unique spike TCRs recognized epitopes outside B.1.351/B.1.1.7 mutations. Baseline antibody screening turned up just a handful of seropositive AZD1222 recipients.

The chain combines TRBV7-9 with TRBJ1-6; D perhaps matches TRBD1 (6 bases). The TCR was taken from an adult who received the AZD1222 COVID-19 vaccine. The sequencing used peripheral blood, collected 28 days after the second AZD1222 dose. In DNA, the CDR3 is TGTGCCAGCAGCCCGAGGGGGTACAATTCACCCCTCCACTTT. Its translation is CASSPRGYNSPLHF.